The 28 T cell receptor beta chains below all came from one sample that was sequenced in a study of CD8+CD57+ T cells in acquired aplastic anemia. The template for TCR beta VDJ and CDR3 sequence profiling was genomic DNA. Via MiXCR, TCRdb re-called the reads, giving one row per CDR3 protein. The table includes hundreds of thousands of distinct CDR3 sequences, just under 70% detected once. The sequenced sample was sorted CD4+, CD8+, or CD8+CD57+ T cells (not recorded which) from PBMCs. The source is a human donor in good health, serving as a control.

The chain is built from TRBV7-9 and TRBJ1-2; 7 bases match TRBD1. The CDR3 contains 13 residues. V shed 5 bases and J 4 bases; nucleotides not matched to a gene: 4. Germline V gene data show CDR1 as SEHNR and CDR2 as FQNEAQ (reference sequence). The CDR3 DNA is TGTGCCAGCAGCCGGGACAGCCCCTATGGCTACACCTTC. Protein sequence: CASSRDSPYGYTF.

This chain connects TRBV7-2 to TRBJ2-5; TRBD2 matches at 13 bases. V was pared by 5 bases and J by 7 bases, with 10 bases of the junction left unmatched. The germline V gene encodes CDR1 SGHTA and CDR2 FQGNSA. There are 16 residues in the CDR3. CDR3 in DNA: TGTGCCAGCAGCAACGGACTAGCGGGGGTTTGCAGGACCCAGTACTTC. Residues: CASSNGLAGVCRTQYF.

The chain couples TRBV29-1 to TRBJ1-1; D perhaps matches TRBD1 (6 bases). Germline V gene sequence: CDR1 SQVTM, CDR2 ANQGSEA. Deletions cut 8 bases from V and 3 bases from J, with 19 bases between. The CDR3 is 14 amino acids. CDR3 DNA sequence: TGCAGCAGCAGCTTAACAGGACAGTACACTGAAGCTTTCTTT. Its protein product is CSSSLTGQYTEAFF.

The V call is TRBV3-1, the J call TRBJ2-7, with 10 bases fitting TRBD1. The V gene's germline CDR1 is LGHDT and CDR2 YNNKEL (reference sequence). The CDR3 sequence is 18 residues long. The junction had 21 bases not matched to a gene; V was cut back by 8 bases and J by 5 bases. The CDR3: CASRPRAFPGTGVDEQYF. For the CDR3, the DNA is TGTGCCAGCCGGCCCCGCGCCTTTCCCGGGACAGGGGTCGACGAGCAGTACTTC.

The chain is built from TRBV20-1 and TRBJ2-5, with D uncertain. With 3 bases removed from V and 5 bases from J, the gap between germline ends came to 10 bases. Looked up from germline, CDR1 is DFQATT and CDR2 is SNEGSKA (reference sequence). The CDR3 is made up of 12 amino acids. CDR3 bases: TGCAGTGCTAGCGGTTCGGCGGAGACCCAGTACTTC. Translated: CSASGSAETQYF.

The gene calls are TRBV12-3 or TRBV12-4 and TRBJ2-3; weak D call: TRBD1 (5 bases). The V end lost 5 bases, the J end lost 1 base, and 13 bases lay between the germline ends. CDR3 length: 15 amino acids. The CDR3 nucleotides are TGTGCCAGCAGTAAACAGACAGTGGGCACAGATACGCAGTATTTT. Amino acids: CASSKQTVGTDTQYF.

The sample holds many counts of this clonotype. This chain links TRBV11-2 with TRBJ2-3, with D perhaps matching TRBD1 or TRBD2 (5 bases each). This CDR3 has 11 amino acids. V lost 6 bases to trimming and J lost 13 bases, with 14 bases between them. Germline lookup yields CDR1 SGHAT and CDR2 FQNNGV. The CDR3 nucleotides read TGTGCCAGCAGTTCGGGGCCCTTAGAGTATTTT. Protein sequence: CASSSGPLEYF. Variable domain in full (rest from reference TRBV11-2 and TRBJ2-3): EAGVAQSPRYKIIEKRQSVAFWCNPISGHATLYWYQQILGQGPKLLIQFQNNGVVDDSQLPKDRFSAERLKGVDSTLKIQPAKLEDSAVYLCASSSGPLEYFGPGTRLTVL.

The chain employs TRBV5-1 and TRBJ2-1, with a weak D call TRBD2 (6 bases). Trimming shortened V by 0 bases and J by 7 bases, and 23 bases separated the two germline ends. Germline V gene sequence: CDR1 SGHRS, CDR2 YFSETQ. This CDR3 is built from 18 residues. CDR3 region: CASSLGVAMTGVKNEQFF. For the CDR3, the DNA is TGCGCCAGCAGCTTGGGGGTCGCGATGACGGGAGTTAAGAATGAGCAGTTCTTC.

The V gene is TRBV7-8, the J gene TRBJ2-1; 12 bases line up with TRBD2. Germline V gene sequence: CDR1 SGHVS, CDR2 FQNEAQ. V dropped 2 bases and J dropped 7; count of bases not matched to a gene: 9. The CDR3 loop spans 17 amino acids. The CDR3 here is CASSLSPLAGGLNEQFF. The CDR3 region has the DNA TGTGCCAGCAGCTTATCCCCCCTAGCGGGGGGGCTGAATGAGCAGTTCTTC. The complete variable domain, with remaining parts taken from reference TRBV7-8 and TRBJ2-1, reads GAGVSQSPRYKVAKRGQDVALRCDPISGHVSLFWYQQALGQGPEFLTYFQNEAQLDKSGLPSDRFFAERPEGSVSTLKIQRTQQEDSAVYLCASSLSPLAGGLNEQFFGPGTRLTVL.

V usage is TRBV20-1 and J usage is TRBJ2-1; D ambiguous. There are 13 residues in the CDR3. Germline V gives CDR1 DFQATT, CDR2 SNEGSKA (reference sequence). The CDR3 protein is CGARIIELNKQFF. The CDR3 bases are TGCGGCGCTAGAATTATAGAACTCAACAAGCAGTTCTTC.

Remarks on this clonotype: Germline is not matched at one junction end, which may reflect a read error. The J gene is TRBJ2-3, the V gene TRBV14; D is possibly TRBD1 (5 bases). The CDR3 contains 13 residues. CDR1 and CDR2 from the germline V gene are SGHDN and FVKESK. The CDR3 DNA follows: TGTGCCAGCAGCCCGACCCTGACAGTTGTGAAGGACTTT. It translates to CASSPTLTVVKDF.

The V and J genes are TRBV7-3 and TRBJ2-3; 8 positions match TRBD2. The CDR3 sequence is 17 residues long. Germline lookup yields CDR1 SGHTA and CDR2 FQGTGA. J was trimmed by 6 bases and V by 3 bases; bases with no gene match: 14. The CDR3 coding sequence is TGTGCCAGCAGCTTGGGACCAGCGGGGGCAGTCGGGGATACGCAGTATTTT. Residues: CASSLGPAGAVGDTQYF.

This chain connects TRBV7-8 to TRBJ2-5; 7 bases line up with TRBD2. CDR1 and CDR2 (germline): SGHVS, FQNEAQ. J gave up 11 bases and V 7 bases, and 13 bases lay outside the gene matches. CDR3 length equals 13 residues. CDR3 region: CASMFDLQLAQYF. The CDR3 nucleotides read TGTGCCAGCATGTTCGACCTCCAACTAGCGCAGTACTTC. The complete variable domain, with remaining parts taken from reference TRBV7-8 and TRBJ2-5, reads GAGVSQSPRYKVAKRGQDVALRCDPISGHVSLFWYQQALGQGPEFLTYFQNEAQLDKSGLPSDRFFAERPEGSVSTLKIQRTQQEDSAVYLCASMFDLQLAQYFGPGTRLLVL.

The chain couples TRBV4-2 to TRBJ1-3; 8 bases line up with TRBD1. This CDR3 comprises 13 residues. V was clipped by 6 bases and J by 5 bases; unmatched bases: 3. The germline gives CDR1 LGHNA, CDR2 YNFKEQ. The CDR3 bases are TGTGCCAGCAGGACAGGGGTAAGAAACACCATATATTTT. Its protein is CASRTGVRNTIYF.

Notes on this clonotype: One end of the junction varies from germline; a read error may be responsible. The chain couples TRBV10-3 to TRBJ1-6; D gene ambiguous. CDR1 is ENHRY, CDR2 SYGVKD, per germline. The CDR3 has 12 amino acids. Here the CDR3 DNA reads TGTGCCATCAGTGATTATGATTCACCCCCCCACTTT. Residues: CAISDYDSPPHF.

The V and J genes are TRBV7-2 and TRBJ2-7; D is unclear. CDR1 SGHTA and CDR2 FQGNSA come from the germline V gene. The CDR3 is 14 amino acids. V was clipped by 5 bases and J by 5 bases, with 16 bases between them. CDR3 DNA sequence: TGTGCCAGCAGCGTAGACCCCCGCCGGCACGAGCAGTACTTC. Translated, it gives CASSVDPRRHEQYF.

This clonotype appeared a few times. The V and J genes are TRBV5-1 and TRBJ1-3, with D possibly TRBD1 on 5 matching bases. Per germline, CDR1 SGHRS and CDR2 YFSETQ. Between the trimmed V and J ends, which lost 2 bases and 11 bases, there was a span of 11 bases. The length of the CDR3 is 12 residues. The CDR3 bases are TGCGCCAGCAGCTTTACCGGGACCGCCATATATTTT. It translates to CASSFTGTAIYF.

The V and J genes are TRBV7-9 and TRBJ1-5; TRBD1 matches at 7 bases. CDR3 size: 18 residues. Trimming at V came to 2 bases and at J to 7 bases, leaving 17 bases not matched to a gene. Germline CDR1 is SEHNR and CDR2 is FQNEAQ (reference sequence). The CDR3 region has the DNA TGTGCCAGCAGCTTACAGGGGAAGGGGGCATTCTTTAGACAGCCCCAGCATTTT. As protein: CASSLQGKGAFFRQPQHF.

This clonotype was picked up a small number of times. J is TRBJ2-3 and V is TRBV5-5; D is ambiguous. The CDR3 is 16 residues long. CDR1 and CDR2 from the germline V gene are SGHKS and YYEKEE (reference sequence). The V end lost 4 bases, the J end lost 1 base, and 16 bases lay between the germline ends. In nucleotides, the CDR3 is TGTGCCAGCAGCAACTCCATTTCAGCTGGCACAGATACGCAGTATTTT. It yields the protein CASSNSISAGTDTQYF.

The chain has TRBV25-1 and TRBJ2-5; TRBD2 aligns across 7 bases. This CDR3 contains 13 residues. CDR1 and CDR2 from the germline V gene are MGHDK and SYGVNS. Trimming cost V 7 bases and J 2 bases; bases outside gene matches: 4. The CDR3 protein is CASNGLDQETQYF. The CDR3 DNA reads TGTGCCAGCAATGGACTAGATCAAGAGACCCAGTACTTC.

This clonotype occurred many times. V is TRBV18 and J is TRBJ2-5; unclear D gene. Trimming left V 0 bases short and J 0 bases short, with 5 bases between. The germline gives CDR1 KGHSH, CDR2 LQKENI. CDR3 length: 14 amino acids. The CDR3 nucleotides read TGTGCCAGCTCACCACCGGTGGACCAAGAGACCCAGTACTTC. Protein: CASSPPVDQETQYF.

About this clonotype itself: A read error may be the cause here, since a much bigger clone is one base away. V is TRBV12-3 or TRBV12-4 and J is TRBJ2-5; TRBD2 aligns across 7 bases. CDR3 length equals 16 residues. The junction had 16 bases not matched to a gene; V was cut back by 8 bases and J by 4 bases. In DNA form, the CDR3 reads TGTGCCAGCGGGCGTAGCGGGTCCTTTCTTCTAGAGACCCAGTACTTC. Encoded protein: CASGRSGSFLLETQYF.

This clonotype has ten or more counts. This chain links TRBV10-1 with TRBJ2-5, with D possibly TRBD1 on 5 matching bases. V lost 0 bases, J lost 3 bases, and 11 bases lay in between. The CDR3 covers 15 residues. Germline CDR1 WNHNN, CDR2 SYGVQD (reference sequence). The CDR3 region is CASSESSGLEETQYF. CDR3 sequence (DNA): TGCGCCAGCAGTGAGTCGTCAGGGCTTGAAGAGACCCAGTACTTC.

The rearrangement links TRBV30 to TRBJ1-4; 7 bases fit TRBD1. The CDR3 is made up of 16 amino acids. CDR1 GTSNPN and CDR2 SVGIG come from the germline V gene (reference sequence). V lost 3 bases, J lost 0 bases, and 7 bases stayed unmatched. CDR3 in amino acids: CAWSPGQRTTNEKLFF. CDR3 in DNA: TGTGCCTGGAGCCCGGGACAGCGGACAACTAATGAAAAACTGTTTTTT.

Many counts were recorded for this clonotype. The rearrangement joins TRBV20-1 to TRBJ2-7; weak D call: TRBD2 (6 bases). Trimming pared 3 bases from V and 2 bases from J, leaving 14 bases between. Germline loops: CDR1 DFQATT, CDR2 SNEGSKA (reference sequence). This CDR3 has 14 amino acids. The CDR3, as DNA: TGCAGTGCTAGTGATGCGGGGCGGCCCTACGAGCAGTACTTC. Protein: CSASDAGRPYEQYF.

On this clonotype itself: Its ends do not fully match the called genes, so a read error is possible. The chain couples TRBV25-1 to TRBJ1-1; D gene uncertain. CDR3 length: 14 residues. Germline CDR1 and CDR2: MGHDK and SYGVNS. The CDR3 protein is CASIVEVDNSAAFF. The DNA for the CDR3 is TGCGCCAGCATTGTCGAAGTTGATAATTCTGCCGCTTTCTTT.

Of note for this clonotype: Compared with germline, one end of the junction differs, possibly owing to a read error. This chain links TRBV7-2 with TRBJ2-2; D is unclear. The V gene's germline CDR1 is SGHTA and CDR2 FQGNSA. The CDR3 is 14 residues long. In nucleotides, the CDR3 is TGTGCCAGCAGTTTGGGTGGAATTAGCACAGAGACGCAGTTT. Its translation is CASSLGGISTETQF.

Of note for this clonotype: One end of the junction is discordant with germline, which a read error may explain. The V call is TRBV10-2, the J call TRBJ2-7; D is perhaps TRBD1 (5 bases). The CDR3 has 12 amino acids. CDR1 WSHSY and CDR2 SAAADI come from the germline V gene. The CDR3 here is CASSRSAYEQGF. The DNA for the CDR3 is TGCGCCAGCAGTAGGTCGGCCTACGAGCAGGGCTTC.